Included here is one TCR beta chain sequence, with context. Primers: 60 Vbeta forward and 13 Jbeta reverse. Assay used: immunoSEQ multiplex PCR; TCRdb lists only in-frame clones, some missing. The data hold about 200,000 clones, with over 75% observed a single time. These data are taken from a study of cytomegalovirus exposure and HLA in healthy donors. The trim removed 3 bases at V and 4 bases at J, leaving 3 bases unmatched. Germline CDR1 SGDLS, CDR2 YYNGEE. CDR3 size: 13 residues. Sequenced sample: PBMCs. This chain links TRBV9 with TRBJ2-5, with 7 positions matching TRBD2. This clonotype was obtained from a man aged 18 to 29 in good health and CMV-seronegative. The CDR3 DNA reads TGTGCCAGCAGCGCGGGAGGAGGAGAGACCCAGTACTTC. Amino acids: CASSAGGGETQYF.